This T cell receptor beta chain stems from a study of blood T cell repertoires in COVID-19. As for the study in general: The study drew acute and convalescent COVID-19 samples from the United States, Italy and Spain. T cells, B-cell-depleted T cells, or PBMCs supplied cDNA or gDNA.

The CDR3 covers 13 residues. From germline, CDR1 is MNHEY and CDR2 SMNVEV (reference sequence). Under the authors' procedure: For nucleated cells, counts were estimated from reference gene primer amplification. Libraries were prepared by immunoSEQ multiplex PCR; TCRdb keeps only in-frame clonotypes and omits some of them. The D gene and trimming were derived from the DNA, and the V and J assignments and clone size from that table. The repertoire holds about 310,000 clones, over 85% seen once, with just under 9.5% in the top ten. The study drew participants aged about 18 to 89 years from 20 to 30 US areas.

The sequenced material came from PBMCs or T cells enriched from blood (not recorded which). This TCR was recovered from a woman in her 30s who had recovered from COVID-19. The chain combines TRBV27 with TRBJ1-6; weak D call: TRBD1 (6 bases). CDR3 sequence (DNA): TGTGGCACAGGGAGCTCCTATAATTCACCCCTCCACTTT. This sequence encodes CGTGSSYNSPLHF.